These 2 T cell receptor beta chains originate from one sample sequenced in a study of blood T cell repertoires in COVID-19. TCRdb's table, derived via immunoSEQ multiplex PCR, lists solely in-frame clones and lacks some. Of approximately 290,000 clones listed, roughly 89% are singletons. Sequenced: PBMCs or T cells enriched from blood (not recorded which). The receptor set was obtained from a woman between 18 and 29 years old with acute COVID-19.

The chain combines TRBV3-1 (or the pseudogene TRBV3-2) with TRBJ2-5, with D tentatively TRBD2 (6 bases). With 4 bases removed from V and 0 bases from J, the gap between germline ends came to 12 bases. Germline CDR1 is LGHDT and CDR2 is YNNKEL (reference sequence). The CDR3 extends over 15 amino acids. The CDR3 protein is CASSLWTGDQETQYF. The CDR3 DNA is TGTGCCAGCAGCCTCTGGACGGGAGACCAAGAGACCCAGTACTTC.

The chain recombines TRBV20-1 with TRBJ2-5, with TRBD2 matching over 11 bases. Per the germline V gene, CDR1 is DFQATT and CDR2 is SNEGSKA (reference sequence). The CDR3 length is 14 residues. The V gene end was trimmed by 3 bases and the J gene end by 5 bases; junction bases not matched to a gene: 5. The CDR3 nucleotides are TGCAGTGCTAGTCGACTAGCGGGGTTGGAGACCCAGTACTTC. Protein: CSASRLAGLETQYF.